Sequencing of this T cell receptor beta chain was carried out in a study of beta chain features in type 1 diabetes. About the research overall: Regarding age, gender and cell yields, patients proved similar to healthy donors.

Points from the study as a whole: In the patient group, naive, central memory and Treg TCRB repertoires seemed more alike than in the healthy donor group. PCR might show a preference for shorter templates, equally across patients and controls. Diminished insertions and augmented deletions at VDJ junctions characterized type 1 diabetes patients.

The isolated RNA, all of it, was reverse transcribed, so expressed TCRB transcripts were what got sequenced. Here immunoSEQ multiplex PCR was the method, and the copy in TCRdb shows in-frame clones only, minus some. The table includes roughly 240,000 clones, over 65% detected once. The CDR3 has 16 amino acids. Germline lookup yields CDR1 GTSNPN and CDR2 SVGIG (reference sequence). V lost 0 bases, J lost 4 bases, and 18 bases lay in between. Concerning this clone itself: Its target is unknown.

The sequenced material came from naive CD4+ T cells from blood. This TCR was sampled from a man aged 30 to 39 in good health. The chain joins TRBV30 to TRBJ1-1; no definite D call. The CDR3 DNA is TGTGCCTGGAGTGTACCCCCCCGGGGTTCGGGCACTGAAGCTTTCTTT. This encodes CAWSVPPRGSGTEAFF.